Shown below are 12 T cell receptor beta chains from a single sample sequenced in a study of blood T cell repertoires in COVID-19. TCRdb's copy holds only in-frame clones and misses some; the assay was immunoSEQ multiplex PCR. Among roughly 190,000 clones listed, roughly four fifths were seen once. The sample consisted of peripheral blood. These receptors all come from a woman aged 70-85 years with active or convalescent COVID-19.

This chain links TRBV6-6 with TRBJ2-7, with 11 bases lining up with TRBD1. The CDR3 consists of 15 residues. Trimming removed 6 bases from V and 2 bases from J; junction bases left unmatched: 6. Per the germline V gene, CDR1 is MNHNY and CDR2 is SVGAGI (reference sequence). The CDR3 DNA sequence: TGTGCCAGCAGGAATGGACAGGGGGCGACCTACGAGCAGTACTTC. Translation: CASRNGQGATYEQYF.

The CDR3 here is CASSRSPGVGNTIYF. The CDR3 DNA reads as TGTGCCAGCAGCCGCAGCCCAGGGGTCGGAAACACCATATATTTT. The chain couples TRBV7-9 to TRBJ1-3; a possible D gene is TRBD1 (6 bases). There are 15 residues in the CDR3. V lost 5 bases, J lost 4 bases, and 15 bases lay in between. The germline CDR1 and CDR2 sequences are SEHNR and FQNEAQ (reference sequence).

The chain has TRBV18 and TRBJ1-5, with a weak D call TRBD1 (5 bases). This CDR3 is built from 14 residues. Germline values: CDR1 KGHSH, CDR2 LQKENI. V was clipped by 3 bases and J by 5 bases, with 11 bases between them. DNA for the CDR3: TGTGCCAGCTCACCCTTACGGGGGGATCAGCCCCAGCATTTT. It translates to CASSPLRGDQPQHF.

This clone was counted at least ten times. The chain is built from TRBV5-1 and TRBJ2-1, with 7 bases matching TRBD1. This CDR3 contains 15 residues. V lost 4 bases, J lost 2 bases, and 6 bases stayed unmatched. The germline V gene encodes CDR1 SGHRS and CDR2 YFSETQ. The CDR3 nucleotides read TGCGCCAGCAGCGACGGGACAGAGACCTACAATGAGCAGTTCTTC. This translates into CASSDGTETYNEQFF. Using reference TRBV5-1 and TRBJ2-1 for the parts outside the CDR3, the full variable domain is KAGVTQTPRYLIKTRGQQVTLSCSPISGHRSVSWYQQTPGQGLQFLFEYFSETQRNKGNFPGRFSGRQFSNSRSEMNVSTLELGDSALYLCASSDGTETYNEQFFGPGTRLTVL.

The V gene is TRBV6-4, the J gene TRBJ2-3, with 8 positions matching TRBD1. Germline CDR1 and CDR2: MRHNA and SNTAGT. The CDR3 is 15 residues long. Unmatched junction bases numbered 6, after V lost 3 bases and J lost 4 bases. CDR3 amino acids: CASSEQGAVSDTQYF. The CDR3 DNA sequence: TGTGCCAGCAGTGAGCAGGGGGCAGTGTCAGATACGCAGTATTTT.

The chain carries TRBV7-2 and TRBJ1-4, with D maybe TRBD1 (6 bases). The ends were cut back, 0 bases at V and 8 bases at J, with 10 bases in the middle. CDR1 and CDR2 from the germline V gene are SGHTA and FQGNSA. The CDR3 covers 14 residues. The CDR3 DNA reads as TGTGCCAGCAGCTTAGCGGGGGCTGGCGAAAAACTGTTTTTT. It specifies CASSLAGAGEKLFF. The whole variable domain, filled in from reference TRBV7-2 and TRBJ1-4, reads GAGVSQSPSNKVTEKGKDVELRCDPISGHTALYWYRQSLGQGLEFLIYFQGNSAPDKSGLPSDRFSAERTGGSVSTLTIQRTQQEDSAVYLCASSLAGAGEKLFFGSGTQLSVL.

This clone was seen a few times. The chain couples TRBV6-5 to TRBJ1-6, with 7 bases that match TRBD1. The CDR3 is 15 residues long. CDR1 MNHEY and CDR2 SVGAGI come from the germline V gene. V shed 3 bases and J 7 bases; nucleotides not matched to a gene: 6. The CDR3 here is CASSYERGGNSPLHF. The CDR3 coding sequence is TGTGCCAGCAGTTATGAGAGAGGGGGCAATTCACCCCTCCACTTT.

The genes are TRBV7-9 and TRBJ2-7; TRBD2 matches at 12 bases. Looked up from germline, CDR1 is SEHNR and CDR2 is FQNEAQ (reference sequence). V dropped 4 bases and J dropped 3; count of bases not matched to a gene: 4. This CDR3 is built from 15 residues. The CDR3 reads CASSSLAGGLYEQYF. The CDR3, as DNA: TGTGCCAGCAGCTCCCTAGCGGGAGGGCTCTACGAGCAGTACTTC.

CDR3 nucleotides: TGCGCCAGCAGCCAAATCCTCCAGTCAGCCGCCCCGGGAGCTTTCTTT. Encoded protein: CASSQILQSAAPGAFF. The chain links TRBV4-1 to TRBJ1-1; D not certain. The CDR3 totals 16 residues. Deletions cut 2 bases from V and 10 bases from J, with 23 bases between. Germline assignment: CDR1 MGHRA and CDR2 YSYEKL.

This sequence joins TRBV1 and TRBJ2-7; whether TRBD2, the table's D call, matches the DNA was not checked. TRBV1 is designated a pseudogene. The CDR3 is made up of 20 amino acids. Here the CDR3 reads CTSSQAPLSRLAGSSYEQYF. For the CDR3, the DNA is TGCACCAGCAGCCAAGCCCCCCTTTCCCGACTAGCCGGTAGCTCCTACGAGCAGTACTTC.

The chain carries TRBV7-8 and TRBJ2-1, with a possible D match to TRBD2 (6 bases). Looked up from germline, CDR1 is SGHVS and CDR2 is FQNEAQ. CDR3 length: 16 residues. V lost 1 base to trimming and J lost 0 bases, with 10 bases between them. The CDR3 sequence is CASSLGLASSYNEQFF. DNA of the CDR3: TGTGCCAGCAGCTTAGGTCTAGCGAGCTCCTACAATGAGCAGTTCTTC.

This clone was observed a handful of times. This chain links TRBV5-4 with TRBJ2-1; D might be TRBD2 (5 bases). This CDR3 spans 13 amino acids. CDR1 is SGHNT and CDR2 is YYREEE in the germline V gene (reference sequence). Trimming stripped 0 bases from V and 12 bases from J, with 13 bases between. As DNA, the CDR3 is TGTGCCAGCAGCTTGGCTCTCAGCGCGGGGCAGTTCTTC. Protein sequence: CASSLALSAGQFF.